This T cell receptor (beta chain) derives from a study of T cell repertoires in cytomegalovirus infection. Across the study: It can be stated that public TCR beta signatures indicated CMV infection as well as a matching HLA type.

This clonotype was observed a few times. What it binds is not known. TCRdb reanalysed the reads using MiXCR and keeps one entry per CDR3 protein. The sample has hundreds of thousands of distinct CDR3 sequences; roughly a quarter are singletons. Overall study results and limits: Cumulative frequency of public TCR beta families picked out carriers of CMV plus the relevant HLA.

The source of this sequence is a human donor in good health (CMV status not recorded). Some clones in this sample may be carry-over from other donors' samples. Specimen: CD8+ T cells from PBMCs.

CDR3 protein: CASSQDIMDRSDQPQHF. In DNA form, the CDR3 reads TGCGCCAGCAGCCAAGATATCATGGACAGGTCGGATCAGCCCCAGCATTTT. The genes are TRBV4-1 and TRBJ1-5, with TRBD1 matching 7 bases. The V and J ends lost 0 bases and 5 bases, in that order; junction bases with no gene match: 10. The germline V gene encodes CDR1 MGHRA and CDR2 YSYEKL. The CDR3 contains 17 residues.